Sequencing of this TCR beta chain was carried out in a study of neoadjuvant nivolumab and ipilimumab in lung cancer. At the level of the study: Patients got nivolumab 3 mg/kg on days 1, 15 and 29; combination added ipilimumab 1 mg/kg day 1. Findings and caveats of the study: Only two of four nivolumab-treated tumors gained richness and clonality by surgery. TCR sequencing covered a small number of samples. Compared with tumor-adjacent uninvolved lung, resected tumors showed greater richness and clonality.

Method: immunoSEQ multiplex PCR; TCRdb's copy keeps in-frame clones and lacks some. The repertoire holds around 7,300 clones, with about 85% as singletons. CDR1 MNHEY and CDR2 SVGAGI come from the germline V gene. This CDR3 is 15 amino acids long. V shed 5 bases, J shed 1 base, and the junction held 4 bases outside the gene matches. Regarding this clone: Its matching antigen is unknown.

The specimen was tumor tissue, collected after neoadjuvant nivolumab, alone or with ipilimumab, at or shortly before surgery. The rearrangement joins TRBV6-5 to TRBJ2-3, with 9 bases aligning to TRBD2. The clonotype originates from an adult with non-small cell lung cancer. The CDR3 sequence is CASSRAGGRTDTQYF. The CDR3 DNA sequence: TGTGCCAGCAGTCGAGCGGGGGGCCGCACAGATACGCAGTATTTT.